Each of the 30 T cell receptor beta chains below was sequenced from the same sample in a study of human T cells and chemical hapten exposure. TCRdb reanalysed the RACE reads using MiXCR and keeps one entry per CDR3 protein. The sample contains about 70,000 distinct CDR3 sequences, about 8% of which appear only once. Time point defined: patch test 2, 6 weeks after DPC sensitization. Treatment indicated: therapeutic diphenylcyclopropenone sensitization with weekly scalp DPC. The sequencing here drew on whole blood, taken in connection with sensitization to the hapten diphenylcyclopropenone (DPC). These receptors all stem from a woman aged 45-65 years with alopecia areata. Some clones in this sample may be carry-over from other donors' samples.

This clonotype was observed a few times. The chain has TRBV20-1 and TRBJ1-5; possible D gene TRBD1, 5 bases. The CDR3 totals 14 residues. V lost 0 bases to trimming and J lost 6 bases, with 12 bases between them. Looked up from germline, CDR1 is DFQATT and CDR2 is SNEGSKA (reference sequence). CDR3 nucleotide sequence: TGCAGTGCTAGAGATATGAGGGGCTCTCAGCCCCAGCATTTT. This gives the protein CSARDMRGSQPQHF.

The gene calls are TRBV11-2 and TRBJ1-6; D not resolved. The germline V and J ends were trimmed by 5 bases and 0 bases, with 11 bases remaining between them. The germline gives CDR1 SGHAT, CDR2 FQNNGV. CDR3 size: 16 residues. This CDR3 reads CASSVGSSSYNSPLHF. CDR3 bases: TGTGCCAGCAGCGTCGGCTCGAGCTCCTATAATTCACCCCTCCACTTT.

This clonotype was recorded a few times. The chain couples TRBV29-1 to TRBJ1-1; 8 bases are a match to TRBD1. The germline V gene encodes CDR1 SQVTM and CDR2 ANQGSEA. This CDR3 comprises 15 residues. V shed 7 bases and J 0 bases; nucleotides not matched to a gene: 10. CDR3 protein: CSGGLGQGMNTEAFF. The DNA for the CDR3 is TGCAGCGGGGGGCTCGGACAGGGAATGAACACTGAAGCTTTCTTT.

This clonotype was seen a handful of times. The rearrangement joins TRBV28 to TRBJ2-7, with TRBD1 matching over 8 bases. CDR1 and CDR2 from the germline V gene are MDHEN and SYDVKM. Trimming took 5 bases from V and 6 from J; bases not matched to a gene: 15. The CDR3 extends over 16 amino acids. CDR3 DNA sequence: TGTGCCAGCAGTCCCGTTGACAGGGGAAGGTTTAGCGAGCAGTACTTC. Its translation: CASSPVDRGRFSEQYF.

This clonotype came up many times. The chain joins TRBV28 to TRBJ1-4; maybe TRBD1 (5 bases). Germline assignment: CDR1 MDHEN and CDR2 SYDVKM. V gave up 5 bases and J gave up 7 bases, with 17 bases separating them. The CDR3 has 15 amino acids. The CDR3 is CASSPRGVGGEKLFF. The CDR3 DNA reads as TGTGCCAGCAGTCCCCGAGGGGTGGGGGGTGAAAAACTGTTTTTT.

The chain employs TRBV3-1 and TRBJ2-7, with TRBD1 matching over 8 bases. From germline, CDR1 is LGHDT and CDR2 YNNKEL (reference sequence). The CDR3 has 14 residues. V lost 4 bases, J lost 7 bases, and 9 bases stayed unmatched. The CDR3 coding sequence is TGTGCCAGCAGCCCTCAGGGGGCGCGAAGTGAGCAGTACTTC. The encoded protein is CASSPQGARSEQYF.

This clonotype was detected only a few times. The chain employs TRBV5-1 and TRBJ1-1, with 11 positions matching TRBD1. The CDR3 is 14 residues long. The ends lost 4 bases at V and 4 bases at J; junction bases unmatched: 3. Germline assignment: CDR1 SGHRS and CDR2 YFSETQ. The CDR3 nucleotides are TGCGCCAGCAGCCGGACAGGGGGCGGCACTGAAGCTTTCTTT. The encoded protein is CASSRTGGGTEAFF.

This clonotype appeared many times. The chain links TRBV29-1 to TRBJ1-2; D gene unclear. Germline V CDR1 and CDR2: SQVTM, ANQGSEA. The V gene lost 5 bases and the J gene lost 6 bases, with 13 bases spanning the gap. The CDR3 runs 12 residues. The CDR3 nucleotides read TGCAGCGTTCGGCCAGTCGCTGATGGCTACACCTTC. This codes for CSVRPVADGYTF.

In this sample, this clonotype turned up a few times. The chain joins TRBV5-1 to TRBJ2-1, with D hard to call. This CDR3 has 14 residues. Germline assignment: CDR1 SGHRS and CDR2 YFSETQ. V dropped 0 bases and J dropped 5 bases, with 9 bases sitting between them. The CDR3 protein is CASSLATPNNEQFF. In DNA, the CDR3 is TGCGCCAGCAGCTTGGCCACCCCCAACAATGAGCAGTTCTTC. Supplemented by reference TRBV5-1 and TRBJ2-1, the full variable domain reads KAGVTQTPRYLIKTRGQQVTLSCSPISGHRSVSWYQQTPGQGLQFLFEYFSETQRNKGNFPGRFSGRQFSNSRSEMNVSTLELGDSALYLCASSLATPNNEQFFGPGTRLTVL.

This clonotype was observed at least ten times. The chain uses TRBV24-1 and TRBJ2-2, with a weak D call TRBD2 (5 bases). CDR1 is KGHDR, CDR2 SFDVKD, per germline. The CDR3 is made up of 11 amino acids. Trimming removed 6 bases at V and 8 bases at J, with 6 bases between. The CDR3 loop reads CATSWTGELFF. The CDR3 coding sequence is TGTGCCACCAGTTGGACTGGGGAGCTGTTTTTT.

The rearrangement links TRBV28 to TRBJ1-1; TRBD1 agrees at 8 bases. Losses at the gene ends were 10 bases for V and 3 bases for J; bases not matched to a gene: 10. This CDR3 comprises 14 residues. The germline V gene encodes CDR1 MDHEN and CDR2 SYDVKM. The chain's CDR3 is CAIKQGGGYTEAFF. In DNA form, the CDR3 reads TGTGCCATCAAACAGGGGGGTGGGTACACTGAAGCTTTCTTT.

This clonotype was found many times. Relative to the germline gene, one junction end is altered; a read error may explain this. The rearrangement joins TRBV7-2 to TRBJ1-5; D is perhaps TRBD1 (5 bases). The germline gives CDR1 SGHTA, CDR2 FQGNSA. The CDR3 is made up of 14 amino acids. CDR3 coding DNA: TGTGCCAGCAGATTAGAGGGGAGCAATCAGCCCCAGCATTTT. Encoded protein: CASRLEGSNQPQHF.

This rearrangement joins TRBV5-1 to TRBJ1-3; D remains unclear. Germline CDR1 SGHRS, CDR2 YFSETQ. The CDR3 runs to 14 residues. Trimming pared 3 bases from V and 0 bases from J, leaving 7 bases between. The CDR3 DNA sequence: TGCGCCAGCAGCTCCAGAGGCTCTGGAAACACCATATATTTT. Translation gives CASSSRGSGNTIYF.

This clonotype appeared many times. This chain links TRBV7-9 with TRBJ2-2; possibly TRBD1 for D (6 bases). This CDR3 contains 13 residues. Trimming removed 4 bases at V and 6 bases at J, with 9 bases between. Germline CDR1 and CDR2: SEHNR and FQNEAQ (reference sequence). This CDR3 is CASSWDISGELFF. Written as DNA, the CDR3 is TGTGCCAGCAGCTGGGACATTTCCGGGGAGCTGTTTTTT.

This chain joins TRBV29-1 and TRBJ2-3; a weak D match, TRBD2 (6 bases). Germline V gene data show CDR1 as SQVTM and CDR2 as ANQGSEA. The CDR3 has 14 amino acids. Trimming removed 0 bases from V and 7 bases from J, with 14 bases in between. CDR3 protein: CSVEDSGSGYTQYF. The CDR3 region has the DNA TGCAGCGTTGAAGATTCCGGGAGCGGATATACGCAGTATTTT.

This clonotype was recorded a few times. The CDR3 is CASSLDRGRTFF. The CDR3 DNA sequence: TGTGCCAGCAGCTTGGACAGGGGAAGAACTTTCTTT. The chain links TRBV5-4 to TRBJ1-1; 7 positions match TRBD1. The trim removed 0 bases at V and 12 bases at J, leaving 5 bases unmatched. This CDR3 is 12 amino acids long. Germline CDR1 reads SGHNT; CDR2 reads YYREEE (reference sequence).

In this sample, this clonotype turned up many times. This sequence joins TRBV9 and TRBJ1-4; D is unclear. Looked up from germline, CDR1 is SGDLS and CDR2 is YYNGEE. The CDR3 length is 14 residues. V shed 1 base and J shed 7 bases, with 11 bases lying between them. The DNA for the CDR3 is TGTGCCAGCAGCGTAACCGGGTCCAGTGAAAAACTGTTTTTT. Amino acid sequence: CASSVTGSSEKLFF.

This clonotype was observed a few times. The rearrangement links TRBV6-1 to TRBJ2-7; TRBD1 matches 12 bases. This CDR3 spans 15 amino acids. Unmatched junction bases numbered 9, after V lost 7 bases and J lost 5 bases. From germline, CDR1 is MNHNS and CDR2 SASEGT. The CDR3 region has the DNA TGTGCCAGCACCCACGCGGGACAGGGGGCCCACGAGCAGTACTTC. This encodes CASTHAGQGAHEQYF.

This clonotype came up a few times. J is TRBJ2-2 and V is TRBV28, with TRBD2 identical over 7 bases. Trimming removed 2 bases from V and 7 bases from J; junction bases left unmatched: 1. The CDR3 has 13 residues. The germline gives CDR1 MDHEN, CDR2 SYDVKM. The CDR3 DNA reads as TGTGCCAGCAGTTTAACGGGGGGCGGGGAGCTGTTTTTT. Protein sequence: CASSLTGGGELFF.

The chain employs TRBV20-1 and TRBJ2-7, with 10 bases that match TRBD1. There are 12 residues in the CDR3. V was pared by 5 bases and J by 6 bases, with 4 bases of the junction left unmatched. Looked up from germline, CDR1 is DFQATT and CDR2 is SNEGSKA (reference sequence). The CDR3 nucleotides read TGCAGTGCTGGGGACAGGGGCACCGAGCAGTACTTC. Its protein is CSAGDRGTEQYF.

This clonotype has more than one count but fewer than ten. CDR3 sequence: CASSLPGAAPYEQYF. In nucleotides, the CDR3 is TGTGCCAGCAGCTTACCAGGGGCTGCCCCCTACGAGCAGTACTTC. The genes are TRBV11-2 and TRBJ2-7; D perhaps matches TRBD1 (6 bases). The CDR3 totals 15 residues. Trimming removed 2 bases from V and 2 bases from J, with 13 bases in between. Germline lookup yields CDR1 SGHAT and CDR2 FQNNGV.

The CDR3 is CASSLRPAGELFF. CDR3 bases: TGTGCCAGCAGTTTACGACCGGCCGGGGAGCTGTTTTTT. This sequence joins TRBV12-3 or TRBV12-4 and TRBJ2-2, with D unresolved. V was cut by 2 bases and J by 6 bases, with 7 bases left in between. CDR3 length: 13 residues.

This clonotype was seen more than once but under ten times. CDR3 protein: CASSRPADTQYF. The CDR3 nucleotides are TGTGCCAGCAGCCGTCCAGCAGATACGCAGTATTTT. This chain joins TRBV11-2 and TRBJ2-3; D unresolved. Trimming pared 5 bases from V and 4 bases from J, leaving 7 bases between. Germline lookup yields CDR1 SGHAT and CDR2 FQNNGV. The CDR3 sequence is 12 residues long.

This clonotype was seen ten or more times. The chain couples TRBV4-3 to TRBJ1-2, with D perhaps TRBD1 (6 bases). CDR3 length: 16 residues. Trimming left V 4 bases short and J 4 bases short, with 19 bases between. Per germline, CDR1 LGHNA and CDR2 YSLEER. This CDR3 reads CASSPSRGQELYGYTF. In nucleotides, the CDR3 is TGCGCCAGCAGCCCCTCCCGGGGGCAGGAACTCTATGGCTACACCTTC.

This clonotype was picked up a small number of times. CDR3 sequence: CSVDLDGAGGYTF. CDR3 in DNA: TGCAGCGTTGACCTGGACGGGGCGGGTGGCTACACCTTC. The chain is built from TRBV29-1 and TRBJ1-2, with D possibly TRBD1 on 5 matching bases. This CDR3 contains 13 residues. CDR1 SQVTM and CDR2 ANQGSEA come from the germline V gene. V was cut by 3 bases and J by 7 bases, with 15 bases left in between.

This chain links TRBV12-3 or TRBV12-4 with TRBJ2-1, with D possibly TRBD1 on 5 matching bases. V shed 7 bases and J shed 4 bases, with 14 bases lying between them. CDR3 length: 14 residues. Written as DNA, the CDR3 is TGTGCCAGCAAGGGAACAGGTACTTACAATGAGCAGTTCTTC. Encoded protein: CASKGTGTYNEQFF.

This chain links TRBV12-3 or TRBV12-4 with TRBJ2-3; D unclear. The CDR3 extends over 13 amino acids. Trimming left V 7 bases short and J 4 bases short, with 12 bases between. The CDR3 protein is CASIPRWSDTQYF. Written as DNA, the CDR3 is TGTGCCAGCATTCCGCGATGGTCAGATACGCAGTATTTT.

The V and J genes are TRBV9 and TRBJ1-1; D gene ambiguous. Trimming removed 3 bases at V and 1 base at J, with 16 bases between. This CDR3 comprises 16 residues. Germline values: CDR1 SGDLS, CDR2 YYNGEE. Here the CDR3 reads CASSAYPGKQNTEAFF. CDR3 nucleotides: TGTGCCAGCAGCGCCTATCCTGGAAAACAGAACACTGAAGCTTTCTTT.

Many counts were recorded for this clonotype. The chain uses TRBV29-1 and TRBJ2-3; 8 bases line up with TRBD2. In germline, CDR1 is SQVTM, CDR2 ANQGSEA. Trimming cost V 1 base and J 3 bases; bases outside gene matches: 9. The length of the CDR3 is 16 residues. Here the CDR3 DNA reads TGCAGCGTTGAAGGGGCCTTTGGCGGGAGGACAGATACGCAGTATTTT. This encodes CSVEGAFGGRTDTQYF.

This clonotype was found many times. The J gene is TRBJ2-3, the V gene TRBV29-1, with 7 bases lining up with TRBD2. The germline CDR1 and CDR2 sequences are SQVTM and ANQGSEA. This CDR3 is built from 15 residues. After removal of 4 bases from V and 0 bases from J, the junction contained 7 bases not matched to a gene. The CDR3 DNA is TGCAGCGTTGGGAGCGGGGCCTTCAGCACAGATACGCAGTATTTT. Its translation is CSVGSGAFSTDTQYF.